This T cell receptor beta chain was captured in a study of CD8 T cells in Susac syndrome. A quantity of roughly 0.5 to 1 ug RNA underwent reverse transcription using random hexamers. TCRdb itself ran the immunoSEQ multiplex PCR reads through MiXCR, one entry per CDR3 protein. The sample has about 160,000 distinct CDR3 sequences, roughly 94% seen once. This receptor was taken from a human donor with multiple sclerosis. Sequencing was done on a sample of CD4+ T cells from PBMCs.

The CDR3 bases are TGTGCCAGCAGGCCCGGGTTAAGGGGCAGAATGAACACTGAAGCTTTCTTT. Its translation: CASRPGLRGRMNTEAFF. The J gene is TRBJ1-1, the V gene TRBV27; possibly TRBD1 for D (5 bases). The ends were cut back, 6 bases at V and 0 bases at J, with 20 bases in the middle. Germline loops: CDR1 MNHEY, CDR2 SMNVEV (reference sequence). The CDR3 totals 17 residues.